These 6 T cell receptor beta chains came from one sample sequenced in a study of shared clonotypes between healthy human individuals. The data were produced by immunoSEQ multiplex PCR, yet TCRdb's version contains in-frame clones alone and is incomplete. The table includes some 350,000 clones, around two thirds detected once. What was sequenced was memory CD4+ T cells sorted from blood. Described subset: CD45RA-negative fraction. These receptors were taken from a man between 25 and 39 years old in good health.

The chain's CDR3 is CASRGTPSSYNEQFF. In DNA form, the CDR3 reads TGCGCCAGCAGAGGGACGCCGAGCTCCTACAATGAGCAGTTCTTC. This chain uses TRBV5-1 with TRBJ2-1; perhaps D is TRBD1 or TRBD2 (5 bases each). The length of the CDR3 is 15 residues. Between the trimmed V and J ends, which lost 5 bases and 0 bases, there was a span of 12 bases. The germline V gene encodes CDR1 SGHRS and CDR2 YFSETQ. The entire variable domain, with the rest obtained from reference TRBV5-1 and TRBJ2-1, is as follows: KAGVTQTPRYLIKTRGQQVTLSCSPISGHRSVSWYQQTPGQGLQFLFEYFSETQRNKGNFPGRFSGRQFSNSRSEMNVSTLELGDSALYLCASRGTPSSYNEQFFGPGTRLTVL.

The genes are TRBV5-1 and TRBJ1-5; D ambiguous. V dropped 4 bases and J dropped 4 bases, with 9 bases sitting between them. The CDR3 consists of 13 residues. The V gene's germline CDR1 is SGHRS and CDR2 YFSETQ. This chain's CDR3 is CASSAAVNQPQHF. The CDR3 DNA follows: TGCGCCAGCAGCGCGGCGGTGAATCAGCCCCAGCATTTT.

The V and J genes are TRBV5-6 and TRBJ1-1, with D unresolved. This CDR3 has 15 amino acids. CDR1 and CDR2 from the germline V gene are SGHDT and YYEEEE. Between the trimmed V and J ends, which lost 0 bases and 0 bases, there was a span of 9 bases. The CDR3: CASSLGSGMNTEAFF. CDR3 nucleotides: TGTGCCAGCAGCTTGGGGTCAGGTATGAACACTGAAGCTTTCTTT.

V and J are TRBV29-1 and TRBJ2-7; D uncertain. The germline CDR1 and CDR2 sequences are SQVTM and ANQGSEA. Trimming took off 7 bases at V and 5 bases at J, with 12 bases between the two ends. The CDR3 is 11 residues long. CDR3 sequence reads: CSAHQENEQYF. CDR3 DNA: TGCAGCGCTCATCAGGAGAACGAGCAGTACTTC.

This chain links TRBV6-5 with TRBJ2-7; no clear D gene. The CDR3 spans 14 residues. The V end was cut by 5 bases, the J end by 0 bases, with 11 bases between. Germline V gives CDR1 MNHEY, CDR2 SVGAGI. The CDR3 sequence: CASSRTVSSYEQYF. The CDR3 bases are TGTGCCAGCAGTCGGACGGTCAGCTCCTACGAGCAGTACTTC.

In DNA form, the CDR3 reads TGTGCCAGCGCCCCAAGATGGGGTGGCCAAGAGACCCAGTACTTC. Its protein product is CASAPRWGGQETQYF. V is TRBV27 and J is TRBJ2-5; D uncertain. Trimming removed 8 bases at V and 1 base at J, with 17 bases between. The germline CDR1 and CDR2 sequences are MNHEY and SMNVEV (reference sequence). This CDR3 is 15 amino acids long.